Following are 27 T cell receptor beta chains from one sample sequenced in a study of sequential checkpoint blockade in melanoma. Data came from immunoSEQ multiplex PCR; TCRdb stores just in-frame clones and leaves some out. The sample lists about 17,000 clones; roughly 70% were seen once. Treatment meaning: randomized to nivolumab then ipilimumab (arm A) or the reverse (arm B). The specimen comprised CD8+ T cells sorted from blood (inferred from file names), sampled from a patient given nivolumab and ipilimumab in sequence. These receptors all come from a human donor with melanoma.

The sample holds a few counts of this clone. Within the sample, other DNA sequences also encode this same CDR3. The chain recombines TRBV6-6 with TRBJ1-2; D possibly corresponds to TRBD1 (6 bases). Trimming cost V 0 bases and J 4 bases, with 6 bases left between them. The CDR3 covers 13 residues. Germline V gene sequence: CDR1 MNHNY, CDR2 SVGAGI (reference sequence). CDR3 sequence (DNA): TGTGCCAGCAGTTACTCGGACAGCTATGGCTACACCTTC. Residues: CASSYSDSYGYTF.

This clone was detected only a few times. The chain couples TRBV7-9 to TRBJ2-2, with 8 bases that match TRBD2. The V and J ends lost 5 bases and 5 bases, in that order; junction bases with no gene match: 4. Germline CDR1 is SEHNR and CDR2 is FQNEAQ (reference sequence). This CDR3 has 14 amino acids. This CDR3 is CASSMGTRTGELFF. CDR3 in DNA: TGTGCCAGCAGCATGGGGACTAGAACCGGGGAGCTGTTTTTT.

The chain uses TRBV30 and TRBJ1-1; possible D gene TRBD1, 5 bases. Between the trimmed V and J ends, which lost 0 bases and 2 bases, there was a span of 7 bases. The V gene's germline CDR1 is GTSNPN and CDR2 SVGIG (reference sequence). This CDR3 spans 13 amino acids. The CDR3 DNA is TGTGCCTGGAGTGTTGACAGTAACACTGAAGCTTTCTTT. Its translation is CAWSVDSNTEAFF.

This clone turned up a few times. The chain's CDR3 is CASSFRTALGPQETQYF. For the CDR3, the DNA is TGTGCCAGCAGCTTCCGGACAGCACTCGGCCCCCAAGAGACCCAGTACTTC. The chain joins TRBV11-3 to TRBJ2-5; TRBD1 might be the D (6 bases). Deletions cut 3 bases from V and 1 base from J, with 18 bases between. The CDR3 has 17 amino acids. CDR1 and CDR2 from the germline V gene are SGHNT and YENEEA.

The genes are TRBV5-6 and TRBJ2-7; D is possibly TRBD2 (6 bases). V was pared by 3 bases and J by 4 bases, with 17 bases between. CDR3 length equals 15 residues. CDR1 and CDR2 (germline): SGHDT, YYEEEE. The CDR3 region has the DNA TGTGCCAGCAGCTCCGTCGGGGGAAATAGGTACGAGCAGTACTTC. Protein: CASSSVGGNRYEQYF.

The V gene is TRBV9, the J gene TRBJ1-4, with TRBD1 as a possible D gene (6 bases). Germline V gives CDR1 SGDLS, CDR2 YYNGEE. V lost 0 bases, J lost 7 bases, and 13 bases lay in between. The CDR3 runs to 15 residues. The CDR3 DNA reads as TGTGCCAGCAGCGTAGCGGCAGGGGAGGGTGAAAAACTGTTTTTT. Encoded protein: CASSVAAGEGEKLFF.

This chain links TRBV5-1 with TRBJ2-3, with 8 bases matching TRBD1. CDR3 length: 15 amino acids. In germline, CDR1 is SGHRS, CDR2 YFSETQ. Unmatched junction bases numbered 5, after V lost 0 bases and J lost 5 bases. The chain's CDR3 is CASSLGGQVGDTQYF. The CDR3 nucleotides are TGCGCCAGCAGCTTGGGGGGACAGGTGGGAGATACGCAGTATTTT.

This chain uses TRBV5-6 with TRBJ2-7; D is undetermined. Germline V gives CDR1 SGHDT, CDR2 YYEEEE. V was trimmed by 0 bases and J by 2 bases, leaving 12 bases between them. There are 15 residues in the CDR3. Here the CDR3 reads CASSLEPSRTYEQYF. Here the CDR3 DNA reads TGTGCCAGCAGCTTGGAACCCTCGAGAACCTACGAGCAGTACTTC.

The CDR3 here is CASSYGTAWPQHF. CDR3 bases: TGTGCCAGCAGTTATGGGACAGCCTGGCCCCAGCATTTT. The rearrangement uses TRBV6-5 and TRBJ1-5; TRBD1 aligns across 7 bases. There are 13 residues in the CDR3. Germline loops: CDR1 MNHEY, CDR2 SVGAGI. The V gene end was trimmed by 3 bases and the J gene end by 9 bases; junction bases not matched to a gene: 5.

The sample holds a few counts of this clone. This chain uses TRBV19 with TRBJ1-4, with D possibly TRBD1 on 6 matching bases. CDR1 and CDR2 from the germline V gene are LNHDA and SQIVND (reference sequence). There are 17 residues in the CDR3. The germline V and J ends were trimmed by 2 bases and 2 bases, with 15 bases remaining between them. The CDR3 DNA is TGTGCCAGTAGTATACCCTTGTACAGGGCGACTAATGAAAAACTGTTTTTT. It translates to CASSIPLYRATNEKLFF.

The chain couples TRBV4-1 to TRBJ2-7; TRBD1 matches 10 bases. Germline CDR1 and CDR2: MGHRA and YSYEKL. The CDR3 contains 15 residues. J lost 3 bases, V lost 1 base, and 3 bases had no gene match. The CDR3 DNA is TGCGCCAGCAGCCAAGGACAGGGGGCGAACTACGAGCAGTACTTC. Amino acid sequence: CASSQGQGANYEQYF.

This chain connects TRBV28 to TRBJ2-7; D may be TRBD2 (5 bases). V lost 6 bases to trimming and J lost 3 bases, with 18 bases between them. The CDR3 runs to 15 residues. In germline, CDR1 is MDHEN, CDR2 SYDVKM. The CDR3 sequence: CASSPISGENYEQYF. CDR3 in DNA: TGTGCCAGCAGCCCCATTTCCGGGGAAAACTACGAGCAGTACTTC.

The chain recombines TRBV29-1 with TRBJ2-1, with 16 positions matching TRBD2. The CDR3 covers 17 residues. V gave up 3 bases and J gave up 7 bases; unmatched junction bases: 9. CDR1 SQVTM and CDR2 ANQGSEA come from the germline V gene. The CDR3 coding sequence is TGCAGCGTTGACAACCCGGGACTAGCGGGAGGGGAAAATGAGCAGTTCTTC. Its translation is CSVDNPGLAGGENEQFF.

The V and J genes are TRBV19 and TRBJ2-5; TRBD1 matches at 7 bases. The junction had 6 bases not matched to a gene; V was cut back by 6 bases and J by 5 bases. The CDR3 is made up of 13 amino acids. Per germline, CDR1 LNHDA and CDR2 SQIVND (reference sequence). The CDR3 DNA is TGTGCCAGTAGGCAAGGGGGCCATGAGACCCAGTACTTC. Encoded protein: CASRQGGHETQYF. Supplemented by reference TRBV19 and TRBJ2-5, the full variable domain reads DGGITQSPKYLFRKEGQNVTLSCEQNLNHDAMYWYRQDPGQGLRLIYYSQIVNDFQKGDIAEGYSVSREKKESFPLTVTSAQKNPTAFYLCASRQGGHETQYFGPGTRLLVL.

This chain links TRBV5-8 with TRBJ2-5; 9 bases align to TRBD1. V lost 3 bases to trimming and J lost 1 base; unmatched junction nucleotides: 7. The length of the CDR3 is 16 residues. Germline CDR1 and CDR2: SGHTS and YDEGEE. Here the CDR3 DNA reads TGTGCCAGCAGCTCGGACAGGGGAAGATTCCAAGAGACCCAGTACTTC. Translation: CASSSDRGRFQETQYF.

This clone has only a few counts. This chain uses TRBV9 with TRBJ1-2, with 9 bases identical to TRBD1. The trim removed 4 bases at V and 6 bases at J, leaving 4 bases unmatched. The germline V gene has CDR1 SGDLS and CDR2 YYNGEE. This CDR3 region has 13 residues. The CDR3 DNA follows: TGTGCCAGCAGCCACGGACAGGGGAATGGCTACACCTTC. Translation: CASSHGQGNGYTF.

This chain's CDR3 is CASMVGEETQYF. Written as DNA, the CDR3 is TGTGCCAGCATGGTAGGGGAAGAGACCCAGTACTTC. V usage is TRBV7-9 and J usage is TRBJ2-5, with D possibly TRBD1 on 5 matching bases. The CDR3 consists of 12 residues. V was pared by 7 bases and J by 3 bases, with 9 bases between. The V gene's germline CDR1 is SEHNR and CDR2 FQNEAQ (reference sequence).

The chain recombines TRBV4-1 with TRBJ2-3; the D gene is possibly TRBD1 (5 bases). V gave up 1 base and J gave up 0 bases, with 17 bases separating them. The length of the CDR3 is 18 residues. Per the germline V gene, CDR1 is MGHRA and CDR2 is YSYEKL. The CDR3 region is CASSQVVGNGASTDTQYF. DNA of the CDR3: TGCGCCAGCAGCCAAGTAGTAGGGAATGGGGCTAGCACAGATACGCAGTATTTT.

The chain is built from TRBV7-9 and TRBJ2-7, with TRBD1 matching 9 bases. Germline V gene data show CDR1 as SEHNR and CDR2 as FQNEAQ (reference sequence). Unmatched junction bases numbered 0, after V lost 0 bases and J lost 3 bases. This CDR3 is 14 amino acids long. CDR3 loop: CASSLATGGYEQYF. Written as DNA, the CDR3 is TGTGCCAGCAGCTTAGCGACAGGGGGCTACGAGCAGTACTTC. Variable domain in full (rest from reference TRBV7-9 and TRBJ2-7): DTGVSQNPRHKITKRGQNVTFRCDPISEHNRLYWYRQTLGQGPEFLTYFQNEAQLEKSRLLSDRFSAERPKGSFSTLEIQRTEQGDSAMYLCASSLATGGYEQYFGPGTRLTVT.

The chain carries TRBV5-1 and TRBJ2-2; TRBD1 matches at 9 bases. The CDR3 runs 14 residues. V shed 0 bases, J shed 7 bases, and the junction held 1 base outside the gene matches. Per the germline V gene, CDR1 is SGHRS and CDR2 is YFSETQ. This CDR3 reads CASSLGQGDGELFF. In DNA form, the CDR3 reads TGCGCCAGCAGCTTGGGACAGGGGGACGGGGAGCTGTTTTTT.

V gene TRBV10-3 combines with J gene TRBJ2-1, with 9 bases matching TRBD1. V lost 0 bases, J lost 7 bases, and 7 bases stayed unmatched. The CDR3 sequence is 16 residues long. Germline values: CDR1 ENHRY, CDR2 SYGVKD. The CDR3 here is CAISESNRGLWNEQFF. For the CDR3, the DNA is TGTGCCATCAGTGAGTCGAACAGGGGGCTATGGAATGAGCAGTTCTTC.

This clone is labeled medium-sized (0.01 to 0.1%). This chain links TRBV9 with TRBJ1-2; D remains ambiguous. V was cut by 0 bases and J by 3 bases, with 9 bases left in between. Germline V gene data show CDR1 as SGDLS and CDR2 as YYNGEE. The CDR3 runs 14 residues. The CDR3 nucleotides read TGTGCCAGCAGCGTAGGAGGCGGAGACTATGGCTACACCTTC. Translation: CASSVGGGDYGYTF. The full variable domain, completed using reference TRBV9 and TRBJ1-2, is DSGVTQTPKHLITATGQRVTLRCSPRSGDLSVYWYQQSLDQGLQFLIQYYNGEERAKGNILERFSAQQFPDLHSELNLSSLELGDSALYFCASSVGGGDYGYTFGSGTRLTVV.

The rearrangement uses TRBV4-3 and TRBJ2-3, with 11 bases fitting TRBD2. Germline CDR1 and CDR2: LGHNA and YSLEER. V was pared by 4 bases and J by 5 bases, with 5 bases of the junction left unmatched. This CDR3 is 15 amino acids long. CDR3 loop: CASSPTSGGVDTQYF. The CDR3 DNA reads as TGCGCCAGCAGCCCCACTAGCGGGGGAGTAGATACGCAGTATTTT.

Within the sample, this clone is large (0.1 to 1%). CDR3 region: CASSYRGRAGNTIYF. The CDR3 DNA sequence: TGTGCCAGCAGCTACAGGGGTAGAGCTGGAAACACCATATATTTT. The V call is TRBV7-2, the J call TRBJ1-3, with 7 bases fitting TRBD1. Germline loops: CDR1 SGHTA, CDR2 FQGNSA. The CDR3 contains 15 residues. The V gene end was trimmed by 4 bases and the J gene end by 2 bases; junction bases not matched to a gene: 5.

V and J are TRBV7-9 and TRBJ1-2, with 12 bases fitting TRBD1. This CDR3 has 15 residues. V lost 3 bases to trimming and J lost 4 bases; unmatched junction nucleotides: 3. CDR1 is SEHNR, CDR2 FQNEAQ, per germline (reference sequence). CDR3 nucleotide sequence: TGTGCCAGCAGCTTGGGACAGGGGGCGAGCTATGGCTACACCTTC. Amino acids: CASSLGQGASYGYTF.

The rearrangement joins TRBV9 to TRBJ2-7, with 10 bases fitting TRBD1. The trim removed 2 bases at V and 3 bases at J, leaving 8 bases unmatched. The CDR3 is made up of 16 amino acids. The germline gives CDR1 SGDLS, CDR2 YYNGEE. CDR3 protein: CASSVDRDRGVYEQYF. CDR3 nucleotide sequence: TGTGCCAGCAGCGTGGACCGGGACAGGGGAGTCTACGAGCAGTACTTC.

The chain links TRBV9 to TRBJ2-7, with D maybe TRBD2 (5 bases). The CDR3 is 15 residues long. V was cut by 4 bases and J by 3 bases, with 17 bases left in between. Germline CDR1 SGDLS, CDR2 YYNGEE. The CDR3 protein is CASSSQTGGLYEQYF. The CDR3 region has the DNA TGTGCCAGCAGCTCCCAGACTGGAGGTCTCTACGAGCAGTACTTC.